This is a list of T cell receptor beta chains from one sample in a study of identical twins. TCRdb itself ran the 5' RACE reads through MiXCR, one entry per CDR3 protein. This table has about 890,000 distinct CDR3 sequences, approximately 13% appearing once. The same sample was also studied in work on yellow fever vaccine responses in identical twins.

Sequencing was performed on PBMCs. These receptors were obtained from a woman between 18 and 29 years old in good health. CDR3s include the opening cysteine and the closing phenylalanine or tryptophan. D genes are given only for firm matches. The size of a clone is reported for some rows only, either as once, few or many, or as a class for expanded clones.

abundance: .
j_gene: TRBJ2-1
d_gene: TRBD1
v_gene: TRBV19
CDR3nt: TGTGCCAGTAGTATTCGCAGGGGGTGGAATGAGCAGTTCTTC
CDR3aa: CASSIRRGWNEQFF

abundance: .
j_gene: TRBJ1-1
d_gene: .
v_gene: TRBV11-2
CDR3nt: TGTGCCAGTGCAGGCAGGAACACTGAAGCTTTCTTT
CDR3aa: CASAGRNTEAFF

abundance: many
j_gene: TRBJ2-2
d_gene: .
v_gene: TRBV7-8
CDR3nt: TGTGCCAGCAGCTTAGGAGGCCCGACCGGGGAGCTGTTTTTT
CDR3aa: CASSLGGPTGELFF

abundance: .
j_gene: TRBJ2-3
d_gene: .
v_gene: TRBV7-9
CDR3nt: TGTGCCAGCAGCTCCTTTAAAGGGACATTTAATACGCAGTATTTT
CDR3aa: CASSSFKGTFNTQYF

abundance: .
j_gene: TRBJ1-2
d_gene: .
v_gene: TRBV7-2
CDR3nt: TGTGCCAGCAGCTTCTGGGGGGGCTTCTATGGCTACACCTTC
CDR3aa: CASSFWGGFYGYTF

abundance: few
j_gene: TRBJ2-1
d_gene: TRBD2
v_gene: TRBV10-3
CDR3nt: TGTGCCATCAGCGGGACTAGCGGGGACAATGAGCAGTTCTTC
CDR3aa: CAISGTSGDNEQFF

abundance: few
j_gene: TRBJ2-5
d_gene: .
v_gene: TRBV14
CDR3nt: TGTGCCAGCAGCCAAGATCGACGGGGGCCCCAAGAGACCCAGTACTTC
CDR3aa: CASSQDRRGPQETQYF

abundance: few
j_gene: TRBJ1-1
d_gene: .
v_gene: TRBV20-1
CDR3nt: TGCAGTGCTAGAGATCGGCGGGGGCCCACTGAAGCTTTCTTT
CDR3aa: CSARDRRGPTEAFF

abundance: .
j_gene: TRBJ1-2
d_gene: TRBD1
v_gene: TRBV7-6
CDR3nt: TGTGCCAGCAGCTCCGGGACAGGGGGGGATGGCTACACCTTC
CDR3aa: CASSSGTGGDGYTF

abundance: few
j_gene: TRBJ2-7
d_gene: TRBD1
v_gene: TRBV4-1
CDR3nt: TGCGCCAGCAGCCGGTCGGACAGGACCCGCGTCGAGCAGTACTTC
CDR3aa: CASSRSDRTRVEQYF

abundance: many
j_gene: TRBJ2-1
d_gene: .
v_gene: TRBV25-1
CDR3nt: TGTGCCAGCAGGTCTAATGAGCAGTTCTTC
CDR3aa: CASRSNEQFF

abundance: .
j_gene: TRBJ1-5
d_gene: TRBD1
v_gene: TRBV20-1
CDR3nt: TGCAGTGCTCCAGGACAGGGGCTGAATCAGCCCCAGCATTTT
CDR3aa: CSAPGQGLNQPQHF

abundance: few
j_gene: TRBJ2-1
d_gene: .
v_gene: TRBV29-1
CDR3nt: TGCAGCGTTTGTACCGACCCAATTGCGAACAATGAGCAGTTCTTC
CDR3aa: CSVCTDPIANNEQFF

abundance: .
j_gene: TRBJ2-5
d_gene: TRBD2
v_gene: TRBV12-3/TRBV12-4
CDR3nt: TGTGCCAGCAGTTTGGCTTCTAGCGGGGGCAGTTTGACCCAGTACTTC
CDR3aa: CASSLASSGGSLTQYF

abundance: .
j_gene: TRBJ2-3
d_gene: TRBD2
v_gene: TRBV2
CDR3nt: TGTGCCAGCTGTTGGGTATTGATGGCGGGAGAGGCAGATACGCAGTATTTT
CDR3aa: CASCWVLMAGEADTQYF

abundance: .
j_gene: TRBJ2-3
d_gene: .
v_gene: TRBV5-1
CDR3nt: TGCGCCAGCAGCCTGGAGGCCGGAATCACAGATACGCAGTATTTT
CDR3aa: CASSLEAGITDTQYF

abundance: many
j_gene: TRBJ2-1
d_gene: .
v_gene: TRBV20-1
CDR3nt: TGCAGTGTTCCGCATGGATGGTCCTACAATGAGCAGTTCTTC
CDR3aa: CSVPHGWSYNEQFF

abundance: many
j_gene: TRBJ1-1
d_gene: .
v_gene: TRBV4-1
CDR3nt: TGCGCCAGCAGCCAAGCAGGGGCCAGGACTGAAGCTTTCTTT
CDR3aa: CASSQAGARTEAFF

abundance: many
j_gene: TRBJ1-6
d_gene: TRBD1
v_gene: TRBV20-1
CDR3nt: TGCAGTGCAGCCGGGACAGGCGTACCCCTCCACTTT
CDR3aa: CSAAGTGVPLHF

abundance: once
j_gene: TRBJ1-1
d_gene: .
v_gene: TRBV5-5
CDR3nt: TGTGCCAGCAGCGCCTGGACAGCAAAGAACACTGAAGCTTTCTTT
CDR3aa: CASSAWTAKNTEAFF

abundance: many
j_gene: TRBJ1-2
d_gene: TRBD1
v_gene: TRBV19
CDR3nt: TGTGCCAGCAGTAGGACAGGAACTAACTATGGCTACACCTTC
CDR3aa: CASSRTGTNYGYTF

abundance: few
j_gene: TRBJ2-7
d_gene: TRBD2
v_gene: TRBV24-1
CDR3nt: TGTGCCACCAGTGATTTGAGAGTCCTAGCGGAGAGCTCCTACGAGCAGTACTTC
CDR3aa: CATSDLRVLAESSYEQYF

abundance: .
j_gene: TRBJ2-1
d_gene: .
v_gene: TRBV12-3/TRBV12-4
CDR3nt: TGTGCCAGCAGTTTTTCGACAGCCACCTACAATGAGCAGTTCTTC
CDR3aa: CASSFSTATYNEQFF

abundance: .
j_gene: TRBJ2-1
d_gene: TRBD1
v_gene: TRBV6-2/TRBV6-3
CDR3nt: TGTGCCAGCACTCCGACCGGGACAGGCTCCTACAATGAGCAGTTCTTC
CDR3aa: CASTPTGTGSYNEQFF

abundance: few
j_gene: TRBJ2-1
d_gene: .
v_gene: TRBV24-1
CDR3nt: TGTGCCACCAGTGACTTCGCTGGGTCTCCGCAGTTCTTC
CDR3aa: CATSDFAGSPQFF

abundance: .
j_gene: TRBJ2-1
d_gene: .
v_gene: TRBV24-1
CDR3nt: TGTGCCACCTCCCCCAGCCTCTACAGCTCCTACAATGAGCAGTTCTTC
CDR3aa: CATSPSLYSSYNEQFF